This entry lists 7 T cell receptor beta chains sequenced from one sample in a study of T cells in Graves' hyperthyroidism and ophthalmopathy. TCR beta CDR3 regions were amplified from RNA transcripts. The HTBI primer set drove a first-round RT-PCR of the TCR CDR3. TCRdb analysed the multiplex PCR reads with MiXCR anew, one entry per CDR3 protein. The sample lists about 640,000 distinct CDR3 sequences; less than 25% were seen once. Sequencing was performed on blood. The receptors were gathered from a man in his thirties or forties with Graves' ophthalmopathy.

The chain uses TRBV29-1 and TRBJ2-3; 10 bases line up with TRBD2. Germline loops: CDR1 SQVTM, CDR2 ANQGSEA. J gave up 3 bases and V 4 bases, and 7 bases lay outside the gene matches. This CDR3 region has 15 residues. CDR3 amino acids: CSVAPSGSRTDTQYF. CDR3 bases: TGCAGCGTTGCCCCTAGCGGGAGCAGGACAGATACGCAGTATTTT.

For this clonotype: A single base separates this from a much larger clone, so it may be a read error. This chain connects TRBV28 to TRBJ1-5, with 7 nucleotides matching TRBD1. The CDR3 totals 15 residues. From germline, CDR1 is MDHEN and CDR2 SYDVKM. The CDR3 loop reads CASSFSGGPDQPHHF. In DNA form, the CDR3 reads TGTGCCAGCAGTTTTTCAGGGGGGCCGGATCAGCCCCATCATTTT.

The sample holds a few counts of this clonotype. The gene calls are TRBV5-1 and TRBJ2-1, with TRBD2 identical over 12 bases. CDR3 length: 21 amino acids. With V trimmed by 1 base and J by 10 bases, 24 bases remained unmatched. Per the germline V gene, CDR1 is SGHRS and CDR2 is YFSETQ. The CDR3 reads CASSLPAGLAGQEESLWEQFF. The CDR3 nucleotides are TGCGCCAGCAGCTTGCCGGCGGGACTAGCGGGTCAGGAGGAATCGTTGTGGGAGCAGTTCTTC. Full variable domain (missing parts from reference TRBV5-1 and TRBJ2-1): KAGVTQTPRYLIKTRGQQVTLSCSPISGHRSVSWYQQTPGQGLQFLFEYFSETQRNKGNFPGRFSGRQFSNSRSEMNVSTLELGDSALYLCASSLPAGLAGQEESLWEQFFGPGTRLTVL.

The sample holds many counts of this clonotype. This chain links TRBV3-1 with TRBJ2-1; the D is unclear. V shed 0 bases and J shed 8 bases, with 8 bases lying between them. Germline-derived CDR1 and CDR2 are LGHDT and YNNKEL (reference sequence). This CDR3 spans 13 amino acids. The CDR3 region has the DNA TGTGCCAGCAGCCAAGATGCGGTGCATGAGCAGTTCTTC. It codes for CASSQDAVHEQFF.

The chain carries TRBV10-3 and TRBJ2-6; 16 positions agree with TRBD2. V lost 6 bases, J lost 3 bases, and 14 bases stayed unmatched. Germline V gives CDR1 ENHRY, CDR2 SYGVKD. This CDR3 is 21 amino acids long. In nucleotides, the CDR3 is TGTGCCATCAGAAATTCACAGGGGACTAGCGGGAGGGCCTTTGGGGCCAACGTCCTGACTTTC. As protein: CAIRNSQGTSGRAFGANVLTF.

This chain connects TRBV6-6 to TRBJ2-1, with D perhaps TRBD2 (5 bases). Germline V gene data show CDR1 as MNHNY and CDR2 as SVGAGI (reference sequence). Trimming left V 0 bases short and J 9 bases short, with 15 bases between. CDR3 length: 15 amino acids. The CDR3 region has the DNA TGTGCCAGCAGTTACTCGAGTACAACTAGTGCTGAGCAGTTCTTC. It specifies CASSYSSTTSAEQFF.

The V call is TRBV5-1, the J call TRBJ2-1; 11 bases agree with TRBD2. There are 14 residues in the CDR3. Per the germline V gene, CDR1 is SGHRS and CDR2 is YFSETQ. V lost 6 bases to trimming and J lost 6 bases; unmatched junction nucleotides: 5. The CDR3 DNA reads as TGCGCCAGCACGCTAGCGGGAGGTCCCAATGAGCAGTTCTTC. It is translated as CASTLAGGPNEQFF. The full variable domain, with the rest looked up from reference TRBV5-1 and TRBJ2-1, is KAGVTQTPRYLIKTRGQQVTLSCSPISGHRSVSWYQQTPGQGLQFLFEYFSETQRNKGNFPGRFSGRQFSNSRSEMNVSTLELGDSALYLCASTLAGGPNEQFFGPGTRLTVL.